The 10 T cell receptor beta chains below were found in one sample sequenced in a study of blood T cell repertoires in COVID-19. Some clones are missing from TCRdb's copy, which holds only in-frame ones; the method was immunoSEQ multiplex PCR. The sample shows a few hundred thousand clones, roughly 84% of them seen only once. Sequencing was carried out using peripheral blood. The receptors were sampled from a woman aged 40 to 49 who had recovered from COVID-19.

This chain links TRBV7-8 with TRBJ1-1; the D gene is possibly TRBD1 (5 bases). Germline V gene lookup returns CDR1 SGHVS and CDR2 FQNEAQ. The CDR3 runs 17 residues. V lost 3 bases, J lost 1 base, and 18 bases lay in between. The CDR3 region is CASSFSTGPGGNTEAFF. DNA of the CDR3: TGTGCCAGCAGCTTTAGTACAGGCCCCGGCGGGAACACTGAAGCTTTCTTT.

The V call is TRBV5-1, the J call TRBJ1-2; D is unresolved. With 7 bases removed from V and 1 base from J, the gap between germline ends came to 17 bases. The CDR3 loop spans 15 amino acids. CDR1 is SGHRS, CDR2 YFSETQ, per germline. CDR3 nucleotide sequence: TGCGCCAGCGATCCGGGAGGCATTAATAACTATGGCTACACCTTC. Translating gives CASDPGGINNYGYTF.

J is TRBJ1-3 and V is TRBV19; TRBD1 aligns across 8 bases. The CDR3 is made up of 17 amino acids. With V trimmed by 5 bases and J by 0 bases, 9 bases remained unmatched. Germline CDR1 reads LNHDA; CDR2 reads SQIVND (reference sequence). CDR3 residues: CASSAPGQGTSGNTIYF. CDR3 nucleotide sequence: TGTGCCAGTAGTGCCCCCGGACAGGGAACCTCTGGAAACACCATATATTTT.

The chain couples TRBV15 to TRBJ1-2; D call uncertain. V was clipped by 5 bases and J by 3 bases, with 13 bases between them. The V gene's germline CDR1 is LNHNV and CDR2 YYDKDF (reference sequence). The length of the CDR3 is 14 residues. This chain's CDR3 is CATSERSTYYGYTF. In DNA, the CDR3 is TGTGCCACCAGCGAGAGGTCCACGTACTATGGCTACACCTTC.

The rearrangement links TRBV15 to TRBJ1-5, with no clear D. Germline V lookup: CDR1 LNHNV, CDR2 YYDKDF (reference sequence). The CDR3 is made up of 14 amino acids. V shed 8 bases and J shed 2 bases, with 13 bases lying between them. This CDR3 reads CATASGLGNQPQHF. The CDR3 region has the DNA TGTGCCACCGCAAGCGGGTTAGGCAATCAGCCCCAGCATTTT.

The V gene is TRBV6-5, the J gene TRBJ1-5; TRBD1 agrees at 7 bases. CDR1 is MNHEY, CDR2 SVGAGI, per germline. V lost 1 base to trimming and J lost 8 bases; unmatched junction nucleotides: 8. The CDR3 runs to 15 residues. The CDR3 sequence is CASSYYDREREPQHF. Here the CDR3 DNA reads TGTGCCAGCAGTTACTACGACAGGGAGCGGGAGCCCCAGCATTTT.

The chain carries TRBV5-4 and TRBJ2-1; possible D gene TRBD1, 6 bases. The CDR3 has 15 residues. The germline V and J ends were trimmed by 4 bases and 0 bases, with 11 bases remaining between them. Per germline, CDR1 SGHNT and CDR2 YYREEE (reference sequence). The CDR3 reads CASSPGQLSYNEQFF. The CDR3 DNA sequence: TGTGCCAGCAGCCCAGGACAGCTCTCCTACAATGAGCAGTTCTTC.

This rearrangement joins TRBV29-1 to TRBJ1-1; D is undetermined. The V end lost 6 bases, the J end lost 2 bases, and 13 bases lay between the germline ends. The germline gives CDR1 SQVTM, CDR2 ANQGSEA. The CDR3 has 13 amino acids. The CDR3 DNA is TGCAGCGTCAGTCTTACCCAAAACACTGAAGCTTTCTTT. This gives the protein CSVSLTQNTEAFF.

The chain uses TRBV7-2 and TRBJ2-7, with D maybe TRBD1 (6 bases). Germline CDR1 SGHTA, CDR2 FQGNSA. Deletions cut 2 bases from V and 6 bases from J, with 17 bases between. The CDR3 is 15 residues long. CDR3 nucleotides: TGTGCCAGCAGCTTACCACAGGGTGCGTGGGTCGAGCAGTACTTC. Protein: CASSLPQGAWVEQYF.

The CDR3 DNA sequence: TGCGCCAGCACACCGACCGGGACTCAGTACACCGGGGAGCTGTTTTTT. It specifies CASTPTGTQYTGELFF. The chain uses TRBV5-1 and TRBJ2-2; tentative D call: TRBD2 (6 bases). V shed 6 bases and J shed 3 bases, with 18 bases lying between them. Germline CDR1 is SGHRS and CDR2 is YFSETQ. The CDR3 runs 16 residues.